Given below is one T cell receptor beta chain in context. Axillary draining lymph nodes of breast cancer patients supplied the node samples. This entry belongs to a study of breast tumors, draining lymph nodes, adjacent tissues. TCRdb re-analysed the multiplex PCR reads in MiXCR, keeping a single row per CDR3 protein. The sample shows 100,000 or so distinct CDR3 sequences, less than 25% of them seen only once. The CDR3 length is 17 residues. Germline V gene sequence: CDR1 MGHRA, CDR2 YSYEKL. The J segment lost 3 bases and the V segment lost 0 bases, leaving 7 bases of the junction unmatched. Sequencing input: axillary lymph node tissue. This chain links TRBV4-1 with TRBJ2-3; 9 bases line up with TRBD2. This TCR was recovered from a female donor with breast cancer. Some clones in this sample may be carry-over from other donors' samples. The CDR3 DNA is TGCGCCAGCAGCCAAGAGGCGTCTAGCGGGGCAACAGATACGCAGTATTTT. It is translated as CASSQEASSGATDTQYF.